The 15 T cell receptor beta chains presented below share a single source sample, sequenced in a study of blood T cells in healthy people across ages. Primers used in a second PCR of about 6 to 11 cycles were a sample-barcoded 5' primer and a J-beta primer mix. MiXCR, run by TCRdb on the 5' RACE reads, gives a single entry per CDR3 protein. Of fewer than 2,000,000 distinct CDR3 sequences listed, around 35% are singletons. Source material: blood. The receptors derive from a woman in her twenties or thirties in good health.

The chain has TRBV29-1 and TRBJ2-4; no definite D call. The end of the DNA fits TRBJ2-7 better, so the J call may be wrong. The CDR3 is 10 residues long. Germline values: CDR1 SQVTM, CDR2 ANQGSEA. This CDR3 reads CSVYVYEQYF. CDR3 nucleotides: TGCAGCGTTTACGTCTACGAGCAGTACTTC.

V usage is TRBV6-6 and J usage is TRBJ1-4; tentatively, D is TRBD1 (6 bases). V was shortened by 5 bases and J by 0 bases, with 10 bases between the two germline ends. There are 15 residues in the CDR3. Germline-derived CDR1 and CDR2 are MNHNY and SVGAGI (reference sequence). CDR3 in DNA: TGTGCCAGCAGTGGTGGGACACCAACTAATGAAAAACTGTTTTTT. This sequence encodes CASSGGTPTNEKLFF.

This clonotype was recorded a few times. This chain uses TRBV20-1 with TRBJ1-2, with 7 bases fitting TRBD1. Germline loops: CDR1 DFQATT, CDR2 SNEGSKA (reference sequence). J lost 5 bases, V lost 5 bases, and 14 bases had no gene match. The CDR3 has 15 residues. The CDR3 loop is CSALDREGGLYGYTF. The CDR3, as DNA: TGCAGTGCTCTTGACAGGGAAGGAGGGCTATATGGCTACACCTTC.

This clonotype was seen a handful of times. This chain links TRBV4-2 with TRBJ2-1; 11 positions match TRBD2. Trimming at V came to 3 bases and at J to 8 bases, leaving 6 bases not matched to a gene. Germline CDR1 and CDR2: LGHNA and YNFKEQ. This CDR3 spans 15 amino acids. CDR3: CASSQDDSGRDEQFF. CDR3 nucleotides: TGTGCCAGCAGCCAGGACGATAGCGGGAGGGATGAGCAGTTCTTC.

This clonotype turned up a few times. With a much larger clone just one base away, this may be a read error. The V call is TRBV18, the J call TRBJ1-6, with D perhaps TRBD1 (5 bases). Germline-derived CDR1 and CDR2 are KGHSH and LQKENI. V lost 6 bases and J lost 13, with 19 bases in between. The CDR3 covers 14 residues. CDR3 in amino acids: CASSWDGDFKPLHF. The CDR3 nucleotides read TGTGCCAGCTCCTGGGACGGCGACTTTAAGCCCCTCCACTTT.

This sequence joins TRBV29-1 and TRBJ2-7; 7 bases align to TRBD2. The germline gives CDR1 SQVTM, CDR2 ANQGSEA. The CDR3 contains 16 residues. J was trimmed by 3 bases and V by 6 bases; bases with no gene match: 17. The CDR3 sequence: CSVGGSGNPPLYEQYF. Here the CDR3 DNA reads TGCAGCGTGGGGGGGTCGGGGAACCCTCCCCTCTACGAGCAGTACTTC.

The chain has TRBV4-1 and TRBJ2-7; D possibly corresponds to TRBD2 (6 bases). With 1 base removed from V and 0 bases from J, the gap between germline ends came to 16 bases. Germline lookup yields CDR1 MGHRA and CDR2 YSYEKL. CDR3 length: 17 residues. CDR3 coding DNA: TGCGCCAGCAGCCAAGCTTTACGAACGGGACTCTCCTACGAGCAGTACTTC. Translation: CASSQALRTGLSYEQYF.

The chain combines TRBV20-1 with TRBJ1-1; TRBD1 matches at 8 bases. Trimming removed 2 bases from V and 1 base from J; junction bases left unmatched: 9. The germline CDR1 and CDR2 sequences are DFQATT and SNEGSKA (reference sequence). This CDR3 has 16 residues. The CDR3 sequence: CSARQGAEVWNTEAFF. The CDR3 nucleotides are TGCAGTGCTAGACAGGGGGCGGAGGTATGGAACACTGAAGCTTTCTTT.

The rearrangement joins TRBV6-1 to TRBJ1-2, with TRBD1 as a possible D gene (5 bases). The CDR3 has 15 residues. The germline CDR1 and CDR2 sequences are MNHNS and SASEGT. The germline V and J ends were trimmed by 1 base and 6 bases, with 15 bases remaining between them. In DNA form, the CDR3 reads TGTGCCAGCAGTGAAGTTTGGGGCGGGCGCCATGGCTACACCTTC. This codes for CASSEVWGGRHGYTF.

This chain joins TRBV24-1 and TRBJ2-3; 10 nucleotides line up with TRBD2. With V trimmed by 3 bases and J by 6 bases, 5 bases remained unmatched. Per germline, CDR1 KGHDR and CDR2 SFDVKD. The CDR3 is 15 residues long. CDR3 sequence reads: CATSDLAGEVDTQYF. The CDR3 nucleotides read TGTGCCACCAGTGATCTAGCGGGAGAAGTGGATACGCAGTATTTT.

This clonotype was seen a few times. CDR3 amino acids: CASSWAPATDTQYF. The CDR3 nucleotides are TGTGCCAGCAGTTGGGCTCCGGCCACAGATACGCAGTATTTT. J is TRBJ2-3 and V is TRBV27; D unclear. This CDR3 comprises 14 residues. Germline V CDR1 and CDR2: MNHEY, SMNVEV (reference sequence). Trimming left V 4 bases short and J 2 bases short, with 10 bases between.

This clonotype was counted only a few times. Written as DNA, the CDR3 is TGTGCCAGCAGTTACAACGTTGGACGCTACAATGAGCAGTTCTTC. It encodes CASSYNVGRYNEQFF. The chain has TRBV6-6 and TRBJ2-1; D is ambiguous. V was shortened by 2 bases and J by 3 bases, with 11 bases between the two germline ends. CDR3 length: 15 amino acids. Per the germline V gene, CDR1 is MNHNY and CDR2 is SVGAGI (reference sequence).

This clonotype was seen more than once but under ten times. This chain connects TRBV7-7 to TRBJ2-5, with 12 nucleotides matching TRBD2. Per germline, CDR1 SSHAT and CDR2 FNYEAQ (reference sequence). The CDR3 spans 15 residues. V was clipped by 4 bases and J by 5 bases; unmatched bases: 5. In DNA form, the CDR3 reads TGTGCCAGCAGCTCCAGACTAGCGGGAGCCGAGACCCAGTACTTC. This encodes CASSSRLAGAETQYF.

This clonotype has more than one count but fewer than ten. The rearrangement uses TRBV4-1 and TRBJ2-5; 8 nucleotides match TRBD1. The trim removed 0 bases at V and 7 bases at J, leaving 10 bases unmatched. CDR3 length: 16 amino acids. Germline values: CDR1 MGHRA, CDR2 YSYEKL. CDR3 DNA sequence: TGCGCCAGCAGCCAAGACGAGGACAGGGAAGGTCGGACCCAGTACTTC. Encoded protein: CASSQDEDREGRTQYF.

This clonotype has a count of ten or more. The chain employs TRBV5-1 and TRBJ2-3; TRBD2 matches at 14 bases. V shed 3 bases, J shed 4 bases, and the junction held 4 bases outside the gene matches. The CDR3 extends over 16 amino acids. Germline V CDR1 and CDR2: SGHRS, YFSETQ. The CDR3 sequence: CASSWTSGGMADTQYF. CDR3 bases: TGCGCCAGCAGCTGGACTAGCGGGGGGATGGCAGATACGCAGTATTTT. Full variable domain (remainder filled in from reference TRBV5-1 and TRBJ2-3): KAGVTQTPRYLIKTRGQQVTLSCSPISGHRSVSWYQQTPGQGLQFLFEYFSETQRNKGNFPGRFSGRQFSNSRSEMNVSTLELGDSALYLCASSWTSGGMADTQYFGPGTRLTVL.